This T cell receptor (beta chain) emerged from a study of T cells in Graves' hyperthyroidism and ophthalmopathy (dated by TCRdb to about 2019). Regarding the study in general: Peripheral blood was sampled at the time of initial diagnosis, prior to any treatment. To identify distinguishing TCR V-J signatures, a discovery cohort of 90 to 100 patients was used, comprising 43 with Graves' ophthalmopathy and 55 to 65 with stable Graves' hyperthyroidism. The roughly 100 discovery patients were randomly divided into training and test sets at a 7:3 ratio. Prospective prediction of ophthalmopathy was tested in an independent validation cohort of 18 to 20 hyperthyroidism patients and 17 patients who later progressed to ophthalmopathy. After blood sampling, hyperthyroidism patients were treated with methimazole at a starting dose of 30 mg daily, and ophthalmopathy patients were treated with high-dose intravenous methylprednisolone. In addition, the study compared T-cell repertoires in thyroid tissue and in blood from about 6 Graves' hyperthyroidism patients. The paper reports TCR Vbeta CDR3 sequencing of over 130 peripheral blood samples: fewer than 50 ophthalmopathy, approximately 74 hyperthyroidism and approximately 17 progressor patients. What the authors observed across the whole study: In validation, the model predicted progression to ophthalmopathy with roughly 70% sensitivity and approximately 72% specificity, a median of approximately 6.7 months before onset. Most expanded thyroid clonotypes (frequency above 0.001) were also detected in blood, suggesting blood repertoires may reflect thyroid immune responses. A model built on a 13 V-J signature distinguished ophthalmopathy from stable hyperthyroidism, reaching 87.88% sensitivity and 81.08% specificity in cross-validation and 80%/75% in testing. Sample size was not statistically predetermined, and blinding of investigators to group allocation was not performed.

Points on this clonotype: Its antigen remains undetermined. No clone much larger than this one lies a single base away; base qualities are absent.

Graves' hyperthyroidism was defined as stable when no progression to ophthalmopathy occurred over 18 months of follow-up. Hyperthyroidism patients were newly diagnosed, had a disease duration of under 2 months, and were aged 18 to 65 years. Any patient with an uncontrolled infection, another autoimmune disease, pregnancy or lactation was excluded. Diagnoses relied on clinical symptoms, serum thyroxine and TRAb, thyroid ultrasound and orbital computed tomography. PBMCs were isolated from 7.5 to 10 ml of fresh peripheral blood by Ficoll-Paque density gradient centrifugation. Trizol reagent was used to extract total RNA, and RNA quality was then checked on an Agilent 2100 Bioanalyzer. TCR beta CDR3 regions were amplified from RNA transcripts. For the first round of RT-PCR on the TCR CDR3, the HTBI primer set was used together with the Qiagen OneStep RT-PCR kit. Libraries were constructed in a second round of multiplex PCR, after which size selection and purification were performed. Libraries were sequenced paired-end with 100 bp reads on an Illumina HiSeq2000. Under the source paper's analysis protocol: SOAPnuke was used to process the raw data, removing reads that contained adapters or uncalled bases, had a mean Phred below 15, or lacked an exact match to the constant primer or identifier. High-quality paired reads were merged with COPE v1.2.5, and unique nucleotide sequences were defined as clonotypes. MiTCR v1.1 was used to align the clonotypes against IMGT TRBV, TRBD and TRBJ reference segments. Only V-J combinations with frequency above 0.0001, covering about 99% of repertoires, were analysed. A TCS score was defined as the ratio of F50 (clonal expansion) to E x V (chaos), with BLOSUM62-based TCRdist applied between CDR3 peptides within each V-J. Welch's t-statistics and random forest reduced 514 V-J features to 13, which were used in a naive Bayes classifier (R e1071). TCRdb handled the public reads itself, with Q25 trimming in fastp and clone calling in MiXCR, and kept productive beta chains. Records with the same CDR3 protein are collapsed into one entry carrying the most frequent genes and DNA. TCRdb assigned the V and J calls; the authors' analysis was not used. The table for this sample lists about 210,000 distinct CDR3 sequences; 15% to 20% of them were counted only once. The ten most abundant clones make up approximately 50% of the sample.

Cut back by 4 bases and 9 bases, the V and J ends lie 22 bases apart. From its cysteine to its phenylalanine, the CDR3 spans 16 amino acids. Only the CDR3 DNA is retained, 48 bases long and in frame from the first base. The germline V gene specifies SNHLY as CDR1 and FYNNEI as CDR2. The TCR comes from a man aged 50-59 years with Graves' hyperthyroidism. The specimen sequenced was blood. The rearrangement combines TRBV2 with TRBJ2-4; the D segment might be TRBD1 or TRBD2, since each matches 5 bases. The CDR3 reads as follows: CASSAFRMRGGGIQYF. The base sequence is TGTGCCAGCAGTGCCTTTAGAATGAGGGGTGGTGGCATTCAGTACTTC. The reference TRBV2 and TRBJ2-4 proteins fill in what lies around the CDR3, so the full variable domain reads EPEVTQTPSHQVTQMGQEVILRCVPISNHLYFYWYRQILGQKVEFLVSFYNNEISEKSEIFDDQFSVERPDGSNFTLKIRSTKLEDSAMYFCASSAFRMRGGGIQYFGAGTRLSVL.